The present T cell receptor beta chain was sequenced within a study of Graves' ophthalmopathy and Graves' hyperthyroidism. Study-wide findings and caveats: In blood appeared most of the expanded thyroid clonotypes whose frequency exceeded 0.001. Ophthalmopathy and stable hyperthyroidism were discriminated by a 13-signature model, with approximately 88% sensitivity and approximately 81% specificity.

Among the exclusions were patients with other autoimmune diseases, uncontrolled infections, pregnancy or lactation. RNA transcripts yielded amplified TCR beta CDR3 regions. A first-round RT-PCR used HTBI primers, followed by a second-round multiplex PCR. TCRdb re-called the multiplex PCR reads with MiXCR, one entry per CDR3 protein. The sample yields over a million distinct CDR3 sequences, less than 45% seen once. This clonotype was found many times. As yet, its antigen is unknown. The CDR3 extends over 15 amino acids. V was trimmed by 7 bases and J by 5 bases, leaving 22 bases between them. The germline V gene has CDR1 SGHRS and CDR2 YFSETQ.

The clonotype comes from an adult man with Graves' hyperthyroidism. The chain links TRBV5-1 to TRBJ2-7, with a tentative D call TRBD2 (6 bases). Sequencing was done on a sample of peripheral blood or thyroid tissue (not recorded which). Here the CDR3 DNA reads TGCGCCAGCTCAGGGCGGGACCCCCTTGGTGACGAGCAGTACTTC. Amino acid sequence: CASSGRDPLGDEQYF. Full variable domain (rest looked up from reference TRBV5-1 and TRBJ2-7): KAGVTQTPRYLIKTRGQQVTLSCSPISGHRSVSWYQQTPGQGLQFLFEYFSETQRNKGNFPGRFSGRQFSNSRSEMNVSTLELGDSALYLCASSGRDPLGDEQYFGPGTRLTVT.